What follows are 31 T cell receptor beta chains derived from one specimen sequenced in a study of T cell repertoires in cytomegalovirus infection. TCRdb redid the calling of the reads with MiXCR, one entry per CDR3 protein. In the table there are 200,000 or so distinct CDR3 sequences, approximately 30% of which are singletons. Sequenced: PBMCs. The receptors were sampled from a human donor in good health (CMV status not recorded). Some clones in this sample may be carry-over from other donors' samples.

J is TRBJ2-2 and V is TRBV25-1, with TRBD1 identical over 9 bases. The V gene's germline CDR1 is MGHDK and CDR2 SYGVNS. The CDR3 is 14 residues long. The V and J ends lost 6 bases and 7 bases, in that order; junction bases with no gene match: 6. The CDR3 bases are TGTGCCAGCAGGGGGACAGGGACTATCGGGGAGCTGTTTTTT. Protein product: CASRGTGTIGELFF.

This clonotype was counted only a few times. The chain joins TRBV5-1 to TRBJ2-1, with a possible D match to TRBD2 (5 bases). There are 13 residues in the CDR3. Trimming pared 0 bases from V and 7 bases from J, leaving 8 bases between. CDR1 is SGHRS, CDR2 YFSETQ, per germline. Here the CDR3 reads CASSLGLRNEQFF. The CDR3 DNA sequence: TGCGCCAGCAGCTTGGGACTACGGAATGAGCAGTTCTTC. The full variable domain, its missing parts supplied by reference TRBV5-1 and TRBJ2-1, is KAGVTQTPRYLIKTRGQQVTLSCSPISGHRSVSWYQQTPGQGLQFLFEYFSETQRNKGNFPGRFSGRQFSNSRSEMNVSTLELGDSALYLCASSLGLRNEQFFGPGTRLTVL.

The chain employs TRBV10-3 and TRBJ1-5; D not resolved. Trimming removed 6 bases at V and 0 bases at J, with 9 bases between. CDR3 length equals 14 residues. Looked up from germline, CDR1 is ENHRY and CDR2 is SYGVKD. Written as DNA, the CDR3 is TGTGCCATCAGATCGACGGATAGCAATCAGCCCCAGCATTTT. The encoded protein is CAIRSTDSNQPQHF.

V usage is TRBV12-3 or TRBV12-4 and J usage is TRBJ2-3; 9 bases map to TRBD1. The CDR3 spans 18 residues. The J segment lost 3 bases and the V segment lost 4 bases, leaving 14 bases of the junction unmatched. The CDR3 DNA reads TGTGCCAGCAGTTACGGACAGGGGACGGTCCTGGCAACAGATACGCAGTATTTT. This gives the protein CASSYGQGTVLATDTQYF.

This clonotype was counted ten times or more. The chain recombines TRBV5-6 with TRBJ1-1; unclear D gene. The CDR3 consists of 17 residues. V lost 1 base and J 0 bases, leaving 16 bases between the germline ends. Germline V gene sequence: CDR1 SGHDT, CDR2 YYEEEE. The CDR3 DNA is TGTGCCAGCAGCTTGTCAGCGGACGCCGCCATGAACACTGAAGCTTTCTTT. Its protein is CASSLSADAAMNTEAFF.

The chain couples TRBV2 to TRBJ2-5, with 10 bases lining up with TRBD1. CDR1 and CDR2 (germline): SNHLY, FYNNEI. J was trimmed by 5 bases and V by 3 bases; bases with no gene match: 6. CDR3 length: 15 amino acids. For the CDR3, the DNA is TGTGCCAGCAGTGAGGACAGGGGGTCGTTGGAGACCCAGTACTTC. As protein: CASSEDRGSLETQYF.

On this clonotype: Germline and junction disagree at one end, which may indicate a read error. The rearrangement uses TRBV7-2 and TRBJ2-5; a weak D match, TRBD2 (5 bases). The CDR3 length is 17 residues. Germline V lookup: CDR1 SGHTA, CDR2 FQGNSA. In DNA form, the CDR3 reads TGTGTCAGCAGCTTAGCGCCACAAGGTGCTTCTCAAGAGACCCAGTACTTC. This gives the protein CVSSLAPQGASQETQYF.

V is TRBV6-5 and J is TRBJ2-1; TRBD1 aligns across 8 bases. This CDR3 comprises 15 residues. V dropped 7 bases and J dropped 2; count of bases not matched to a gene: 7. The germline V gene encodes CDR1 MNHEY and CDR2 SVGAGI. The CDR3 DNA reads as TGTGCCAGCATCGGGACAGGATCTCCCTACAATGAGCAGTTCTTC. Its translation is CASIGTGSPYNEQFF.

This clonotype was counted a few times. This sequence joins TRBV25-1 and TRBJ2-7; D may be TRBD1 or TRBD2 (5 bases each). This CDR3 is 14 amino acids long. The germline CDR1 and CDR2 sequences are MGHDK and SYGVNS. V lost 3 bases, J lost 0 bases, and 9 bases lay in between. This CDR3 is CASSDRDGSYEQYF. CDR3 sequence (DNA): TGTGCCAGCAGTGATCGGGACGGCTCCTACGAGCAGTACTTC.

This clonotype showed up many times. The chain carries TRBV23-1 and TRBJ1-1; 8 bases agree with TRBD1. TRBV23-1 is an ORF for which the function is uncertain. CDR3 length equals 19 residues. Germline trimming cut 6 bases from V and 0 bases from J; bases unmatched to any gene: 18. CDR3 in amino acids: CASSPRRLDRASMNTEAFF. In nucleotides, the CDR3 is TGCGCCAGCAGCCCTCGGAGGTTGGACAGGGCAAGCATGAACACTGAAGCTTTCTTT.

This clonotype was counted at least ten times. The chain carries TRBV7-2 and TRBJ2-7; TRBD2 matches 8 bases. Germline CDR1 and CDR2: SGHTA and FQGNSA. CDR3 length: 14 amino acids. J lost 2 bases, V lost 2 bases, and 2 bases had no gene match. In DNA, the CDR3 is TGTGCCAGCAGCTTAAAAGCGGGGGCCTACGAGCAGTACTTC. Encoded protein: CASSLKAGAYEQYF.

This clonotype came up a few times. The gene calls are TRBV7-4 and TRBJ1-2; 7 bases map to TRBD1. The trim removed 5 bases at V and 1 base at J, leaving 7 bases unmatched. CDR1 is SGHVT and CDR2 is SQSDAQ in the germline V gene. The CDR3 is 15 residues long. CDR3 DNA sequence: TGTGCCAGCAGCCCGGGACAGCTCCTTAACTATGGCTACACCTTC. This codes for CASSPGQLLNYGYTF. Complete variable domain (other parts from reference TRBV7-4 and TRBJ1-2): GAGVSQSPRYKVAKRGRDVALRCDSISGHVTLYWYRQTLGQGSEVLTYSQSDAQRDKSGRPSGRFSAERPERSVSTLKIQRTEQGDSAVYLCASSPGQLLNYGYTFGSGTRLTVV.

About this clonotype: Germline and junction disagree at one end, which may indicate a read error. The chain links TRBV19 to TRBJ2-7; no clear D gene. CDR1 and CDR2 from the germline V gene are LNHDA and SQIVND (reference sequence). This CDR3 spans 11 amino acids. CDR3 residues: CASSTSHEQYF. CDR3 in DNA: TGTGCCAGTAGTACCTCCCACGAGCAGTACTTC.

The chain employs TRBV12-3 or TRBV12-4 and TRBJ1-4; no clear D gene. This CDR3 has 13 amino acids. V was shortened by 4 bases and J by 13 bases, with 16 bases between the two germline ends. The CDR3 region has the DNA TGTGCCAGCAGTTCGGGCCCCGTCGTCAGACTGTTTTTT. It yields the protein CASSSGPVVRLFF.

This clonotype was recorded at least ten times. CDR3 DNA sequence: TGTGCCAGCAGCTTGGGGACAGGGAACGAAAAACTGTTTTTT. It encodes CASSLGTGNEKLFF. V usage is TRBV5-6 and J usage is TRBJ1-4; 8 bases match TRBD1. Germline CDR1 is SGHDT and CDR2 is YYEEEE. The CDR3 sequence is 14 residues long. Trimming at V came to 0 bases and at J to 8 bases, leaving 3 bases not matched to a gene. Together with reference TRBV5-6 and TRBJ1-4, the CDR3 gives the full variable domain: DAGVTQSPTHLIKTRGQQVTLRCSPKSGHDTVSWYQQALGQGPQFIFQYYEEEERQRGNFPDRFSGHQFPNYSSELNVNALLLGDSALYLCASSLGTGNEKLFFGSGTQLSVL.

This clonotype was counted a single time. The chain's CDR3 is CASSSPGSRDTQYF. The DNA for the CDR3 is TGTGCCAGCAGTTCCCCAGGTTCCCGAGATACGCAGTATTTT. The V and J genes are TRBV27 and TRBJ2-3; no clear D. The CDR3 loop spans 14 amino acids. V was cut by 4 bases and J by 5 bases, with 13 bases left in between. CDR1 is MNHEY, CDR2 SMNVEV, per germline (reference sequence).

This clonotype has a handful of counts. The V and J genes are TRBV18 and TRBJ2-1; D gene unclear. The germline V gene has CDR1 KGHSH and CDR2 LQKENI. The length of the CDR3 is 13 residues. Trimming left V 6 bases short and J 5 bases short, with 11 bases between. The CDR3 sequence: CASSLLNDNEQFF. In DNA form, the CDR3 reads TGTGCCAGCTCCCTTCTAAACGACAATGAGCAGTTCTTC.

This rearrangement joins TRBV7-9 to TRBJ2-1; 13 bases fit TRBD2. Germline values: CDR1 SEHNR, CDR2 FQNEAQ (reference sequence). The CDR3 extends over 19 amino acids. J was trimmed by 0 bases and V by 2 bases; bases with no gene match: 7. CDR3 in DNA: TGTGCCAGCAGCTTATGGGGGACTAGCGGGGCCGGCTCCTACAATGAGCAGTTCTTC. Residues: CASSLWGTSGAGSYNEQFF.

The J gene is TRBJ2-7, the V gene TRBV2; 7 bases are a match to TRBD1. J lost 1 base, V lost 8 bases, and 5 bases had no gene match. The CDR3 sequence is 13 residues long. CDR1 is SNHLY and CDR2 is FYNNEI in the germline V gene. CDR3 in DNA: TGTGCCAGCGGGACAGTTTTTTCCTACGAGCAGTACTTC. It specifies CASGTVFSYEQYF.

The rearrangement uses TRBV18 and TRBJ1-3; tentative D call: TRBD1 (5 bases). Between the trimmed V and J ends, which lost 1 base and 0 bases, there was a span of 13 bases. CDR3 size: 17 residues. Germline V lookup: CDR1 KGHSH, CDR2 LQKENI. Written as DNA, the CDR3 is TGTGCCAGCTCACCACTCGGGCAGGGAACCTCTGGAAACACCATATATTTT. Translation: CASSPLGQGTSGNTIYF.

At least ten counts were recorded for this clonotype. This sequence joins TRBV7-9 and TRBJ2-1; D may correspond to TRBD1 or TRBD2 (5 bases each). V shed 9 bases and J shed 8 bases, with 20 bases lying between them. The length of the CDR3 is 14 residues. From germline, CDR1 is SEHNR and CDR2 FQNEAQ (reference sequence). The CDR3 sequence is CASFPGTFGDEQFF. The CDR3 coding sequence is TGTGCCAGTTTCCCCGGGACCTTCGGAGATGAGCAGTTCTTC.

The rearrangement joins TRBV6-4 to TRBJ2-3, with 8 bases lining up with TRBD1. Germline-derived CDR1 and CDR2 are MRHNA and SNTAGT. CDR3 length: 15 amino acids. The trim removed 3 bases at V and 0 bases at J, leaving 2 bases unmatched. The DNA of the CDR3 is TGTGCCAGCAGTGAGACAGGGGACAGCACAGATACGCAGTATTTT. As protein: CASSETGDSTDTQYF.

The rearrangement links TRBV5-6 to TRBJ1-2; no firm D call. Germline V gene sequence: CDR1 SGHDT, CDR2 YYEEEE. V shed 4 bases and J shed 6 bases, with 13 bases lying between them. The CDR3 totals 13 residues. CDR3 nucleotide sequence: TGTGCCAGCAGCCCGCCAGAAAGCGATGGCTACACCTTC. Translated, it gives CASSPPESDGYTF.

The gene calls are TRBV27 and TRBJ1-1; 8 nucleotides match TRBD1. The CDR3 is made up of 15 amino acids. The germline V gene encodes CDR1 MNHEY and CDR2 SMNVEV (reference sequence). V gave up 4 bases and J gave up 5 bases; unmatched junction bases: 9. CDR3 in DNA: TGTGCCAGCAGTTCGACCTGGACAGGGAGGACTGAAGCTTTCTTT. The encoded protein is CASSSTWTGRTEAFF.

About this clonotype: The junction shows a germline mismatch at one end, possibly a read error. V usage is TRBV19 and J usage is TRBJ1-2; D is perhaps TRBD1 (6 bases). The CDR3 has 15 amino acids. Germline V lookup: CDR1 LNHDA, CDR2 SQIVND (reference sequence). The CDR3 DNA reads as TGTGCAAGTAGGGTAGAAGGACAGACTTACTATGGCTACACCTTC. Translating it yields CASRVEGQTYYGYTF.

The CDR3 sequence: CASSLVSGRDSYEQYF. In DNA, the CDR3 is TGTGCCAGCAGCTTGGTTAGTGGACGAGATTCCTACGAGCAGTACTTC. The rearrangement uses TRBV5-8 and TRBJ2-7; no clear D. V was clipped by 0 bases and J by 1 base, with 14 bases between them. CDR1 SGHTS and CDR2 YDEGEE come from the germline V gene. The CDR3 consists of 16 residues.

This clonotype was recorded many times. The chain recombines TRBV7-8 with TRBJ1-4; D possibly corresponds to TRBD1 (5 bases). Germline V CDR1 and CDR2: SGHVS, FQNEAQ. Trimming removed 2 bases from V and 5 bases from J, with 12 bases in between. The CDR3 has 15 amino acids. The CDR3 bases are TGTGCCAGCAGCTTAAGCAGGGCCTCAAATGAAAAACTGTTTTTT. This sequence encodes CASSLSRASNEKLFF. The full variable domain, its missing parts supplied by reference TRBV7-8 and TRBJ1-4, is GAGVSQSPRYKVAKRGQDVALRCDPISGHVSLFWYQQALGQGPEFLTYFQNEAQLDKSGLPSDRFFAERPEGSVSTLKIQRTQQEDSAVYLCASSLSRASNEKLFFGSGTQLSVL.

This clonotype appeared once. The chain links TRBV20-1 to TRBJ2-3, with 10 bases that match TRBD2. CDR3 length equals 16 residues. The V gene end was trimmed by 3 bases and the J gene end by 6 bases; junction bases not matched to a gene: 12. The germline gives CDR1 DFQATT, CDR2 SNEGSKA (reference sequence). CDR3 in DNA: TGCAGTGCTAGTTATGGAGGGCTAGCGGGGGCGGATACGCAGTATTTT. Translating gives CSASYGGLAGADTQYF.

CDR3 region: CASSLDPRYNEQFF. In nucleotides, the CDR3 is TGTGCCAGCAGCTTAGATCCCCGGTACAATGAGCAGTTCTTC. The rearrangement links TRBV7-2 to TRBJ2-1; the D is unclear. The CDR3 length is 14 residues. Germline lookup yields CDR1 SGHTA and CDR2 FQGNSA. Between the trimmed V and J ends, which lost 1 base and 4 bases, there was a span of 8 bases.

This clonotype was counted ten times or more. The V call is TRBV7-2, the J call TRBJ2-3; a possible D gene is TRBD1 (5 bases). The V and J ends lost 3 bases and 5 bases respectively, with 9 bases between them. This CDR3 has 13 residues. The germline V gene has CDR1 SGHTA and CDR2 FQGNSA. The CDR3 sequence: CASSFEQEDTQYF. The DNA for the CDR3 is TGTGCCAGCAGCTTCGAACAGGAAGATACGCAGTATTTT.

The CDR3 is CASSEASHTGELFF. In DNA, the CDR3 is TGTGCCAGCAGTGAAGCATCCCACACCGGGGAGCTGTTTTTT. This chain links TRBV2 with TRBJ2-2; no firm D call. This CDR3 contains 14 residues. Trimming pared 0 bases from V and 3 bases from J, leaving 5 bases between. Germline CDR1 SNHLY, CDR2 FYNNEI. Together with reference TRBV2 and TRBJ2-2, the CDR3 gives the full variable domain: EPEVTQTPSHQVTQMGQEVILRCVPISNHLYFYWYRQILGQKVEFLVSFYNNEISEKSEIFDDQFSVERPDGSNFTLKIRSTKLEDSAMYFCASSEASHTGELFFGEGSRLTVL.